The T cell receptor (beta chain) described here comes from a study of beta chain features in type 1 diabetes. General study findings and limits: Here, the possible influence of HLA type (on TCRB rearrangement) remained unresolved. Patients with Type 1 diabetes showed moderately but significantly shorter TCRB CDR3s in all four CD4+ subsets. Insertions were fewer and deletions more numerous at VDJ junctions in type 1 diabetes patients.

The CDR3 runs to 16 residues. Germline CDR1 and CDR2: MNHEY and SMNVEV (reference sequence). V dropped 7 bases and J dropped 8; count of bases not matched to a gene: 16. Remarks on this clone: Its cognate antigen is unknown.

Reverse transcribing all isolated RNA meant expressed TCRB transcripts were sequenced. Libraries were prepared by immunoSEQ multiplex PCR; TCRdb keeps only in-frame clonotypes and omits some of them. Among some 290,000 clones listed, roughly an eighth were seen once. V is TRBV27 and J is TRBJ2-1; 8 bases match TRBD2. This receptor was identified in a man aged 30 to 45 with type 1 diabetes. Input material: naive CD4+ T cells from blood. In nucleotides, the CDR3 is TGTGCCAGCACTTTCCCAGGGACTAGTGGTATCGATGAGCAGTTCTTC. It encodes CASTFPGTSGIDEQFF.